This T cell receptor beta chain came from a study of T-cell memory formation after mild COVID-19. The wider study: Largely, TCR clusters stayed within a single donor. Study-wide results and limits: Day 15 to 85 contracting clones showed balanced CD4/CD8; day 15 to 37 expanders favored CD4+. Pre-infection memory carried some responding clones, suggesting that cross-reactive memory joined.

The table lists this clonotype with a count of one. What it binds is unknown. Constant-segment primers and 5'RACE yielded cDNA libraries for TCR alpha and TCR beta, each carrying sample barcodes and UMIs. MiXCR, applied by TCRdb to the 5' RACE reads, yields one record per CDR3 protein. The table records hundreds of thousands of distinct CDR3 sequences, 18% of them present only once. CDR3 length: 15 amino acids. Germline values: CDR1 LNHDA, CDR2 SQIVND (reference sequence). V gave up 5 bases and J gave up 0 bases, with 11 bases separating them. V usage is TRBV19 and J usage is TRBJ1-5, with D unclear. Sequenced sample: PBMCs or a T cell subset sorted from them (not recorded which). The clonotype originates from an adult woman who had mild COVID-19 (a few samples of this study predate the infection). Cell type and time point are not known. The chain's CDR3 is CASSWEVPSNQPQHF. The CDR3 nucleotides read TGTGCCAGTAGTTGGGAGGTTCCTAGCAATCAGCCCCAGCATTTT.